The 15 T cell receptor beta chains given below trace back to one sample, sequenced in a study of T-cell memory formation after mild COVID-19. TCRdb called the 5' RACE reads again in MiXCR, with one record for every CDR3 protein. The repertoire holds approximately 300,000 distinct CDR3 sequences, about 16% seen once, with about a fifth in the top ten. The sequenced sample consisted of PBMCs or a T cell subset sorted from them (not recorded which). These TCRs come from a young man who had mild COVID-19 (a few samples of this study predate the infection). Cell type and time point are not known.

Of note for this clonotype: Its ends do not fully match the called genes, so a read error is possible. This sequence joins TRBV19 and TRBJ2-1; D is unclear. The CDR3 loop spans 12 amino acids. Germline-derived CDR1 and CDR2 are LNHDA and SQIVND (reference sequence). CDR3 sequence reads: CASSIDYSEQFF. The CDR3 region has the DNA TGTGCCAGTAGTATAGACTACAGTGAGCAGTTCTTC.

This clonotype was observed many times. The chain couples TRBV9 to TRBJ1-5; tentative D call: TRBD1 (5 bases). CDR1 is SGDLS, CDR2 YYNGEE, per germline. The CDR3 covers 15 residues. V gave up 3 bases and J gave up 7 bases, with 17 bases separating them. The CDR3 DNA sequence: TGTGCCAGCAGCGGGGGGGACGCCCCAATCCAGCCCCAGCATTTT. Protein: CASSGGDAPIQPQHF.

J is TRBJ2-1 and V is TRBV7-2; D remains ambiguous. Germline lookup yields CDR1 SGHTA and CDR2 FQGNSA. Trimming pared 1 base from V and 0 bases from J, leaving 16 bases between. The CDR3 sequence is 18 residues long. The CDR3 region is CASSLEKTRALSYNEQFF. Here the CDR3 DNA reads TGTGCCAGCAGCTTAGAGAAAACGCGCGCCCTCTCCTACAATGAGCAGTTCTTC.

This chain links TRBV2 with TRBJ2-5; D might be TRBD1 (5 bases). From germline, CDR1 is SNHLY and CDR2 FYNNEI. The CDR3 length is 16 residues. Trimming removed 3 bases from V and 0 bases from J, with 14 bases in between. The CDR3 nucleotides read TGTGCCAGCAGTGACGGCGCCAGGGCGGACCAAGAGACCCAGTACTTC. This translates into CASSDGARADQETQYF.

This clonotype was observed at least ten times. This chain links TRBV5-1 with TRBJ2-7; D is perhaps TRBD2 (5 bases). Trimming left V 4 bases short and J 3 bases short, with 14 bases between. The CDR3 is made up of 14 amino acids. Germline lookup yields CDR1 SGHRS and CDR2 YFSETQ. Written as DNA, the CDR3 is TGCGCCAGCAGCGCCAATGGAGGTTTCTACGAGCAGTACGTC. Translated: CASSANGGFYEQYV.

This clonotype was counted many times. The CDR3 DNA reads TGCGCCAGCAGCTTGGCCATACTGACGGACTACGAGCAGTACTTC. Its translation is CASSLAILTDYEQYF. The chain employs TRBV5-1 and TRBJ2-7; D not certain. The CDR3 is 15 amino acids. Germline V gives CDR1 SGHRS, CDR2 YFSETQ. V dropped 0 bases and J dropped 3 bases, with 13 bases sitting between them.

This clonotype came up a few times. V gene TRBV13 combines with J gene TRBJ1-2; D remains unclear. The germline V gene encodes CDR1 PRHDT and CDR2 FYEKMQ (reference sequence). The V and J ends lost 7 bases and 6 bases respectively, with 15 bases between them. The CDR3 is 13 residues long. The CDR3 coding sequence is TGTGCCAGCACTCTGATCCGGAGCGATGGCTACACCTTC. Its protein is CASTLIRSDGYTF.

The chain uses TRBV6-2 or TRBV6-3 and TRBJ2-7; D possibly matches TRBD1 or TRBD2 (6 bases each). The CDR3 is 13 residues long. Germline values: CDR1 MNHEY, CDR2 SVGEGT. V was trimmed by 7 bases and J by 5 bases, leaving 15 bases between them. CDR3 amino acids: CASKGGPANEQYV. The CDR3 nucleotides are TGTGCCAGCAAGGGGGGACCCGCGAACGAGCAGTACGTC.

This clonotype has a count of ten or more. The V gene is TRBV20-1, the J gene TRBJ1-5, with D possibly TRBD1 on 5 matching bases. V shed 5 bases and J shed 2 bases, with 13 bases lying between them. This CDR3 comprises 14 residues. Germline CDR1 and CDR2: DFQATT and SNEGSKA (reference sequence). The CDR3 protein is CSAPRGAGNQPQHF. The CDR3, as DNA: TGCAGTGCTCCTCGGGGCGCGGGCAATCAGCCCCAGCATTTT.

This clonotype was detected only a few times. The chain links TRBV29-1 to TRBJ2-1; the D is unclear. The ends were cut back, 5 bases at V and 1 base at J, with 3 bases in the middle. CDR1 and CDR2 (germline): SQVTM, ANQGSEA. This CDR3 comprises 11 residues. CDR3 sequence: CSVNSYNEQFF. DNA of the CDR3: TGCAGCGTTAATTCCTACAATGAGCAGTTCTTC.

This clonotype was seen more than once but under ten times. The chain uses TRBV5-1 and TRBJ2-3, with 12 bases matching TRBD2. V lost 3 bases, J lost 0 bases, and 5 bases stayed unmatched. The CDR3 sequence is 17 residues long. The V gene's germline CDR1 is SGHRS and CDR2 YFSETQ. The CDR3 DNA sequence: TGCGCCAGCAGCTGGGCGACTAGCGGGGGAAGCACAGATACGCAGTATTTT. As protein: CASSWATSGGSTDTQYF.

There are a few counts of this clonotype. The gene calls are TRBV9 and TRBJ2-1; D is undetermined. Germline V gene data show CDR1 as SGDLS and CDR2 as YYNGEE. The V and J ends lost 2 bases and 8 bases respectively, with 8 bases between them. The CDR3 has 12 amino acids. CDR3 in amino acids: CASSVSLDEQFF. DNA of the CDR3: TGTGCCAGCAGCGTCAGCCTCGATGAGCAGTTCTTC.

This clonotype was detected a few times. As DNA, the CDR3 is TGTGCCAGCAGCTCGGCTAGCTCTGGGGCCAACGTCCTGACTTTC. Its protein product is CASSSASSGANVLTF. The rearrangement joins TRBV7-3 to TRBJ2-6; the D is unclear. Looked up from germline, CDR1 is SGHTA and CDR2 is FQGTGA. V was cut by 4 bases and J by 0 bases, with 7 bases left in between. This CDR3 spans 15 amino acids.

This clonotype was found a few times. The chain links TRBV6-2 or TRBV6-3 to TRBJ2-1; 10 nucleotides agree with TRBD1. Trimming removed 6 bases from V and 5 bases from J; junction bases left unmatched: 4. The CDR3 totals 14 residues. The germline V gene encodes CDR1 MNHEY and CDR2 SVGEGT. CDR3 protein: CASRDRGHDNEQFF. In DNA form, the CDR3 reads TGTGCCAGCAGAGACAGGGGGCACGACAATGAGCAGTTCTTC.

The table lists this clonotype with a few counts. The CDR3 region is CASLRQGENEQFF. CDR3 in DNA: TGTGCCAGCCTTCGACAGGGGGAGAATGAGCAGTTCTTC. This sequence joins TRBV6-2 or TRBV6-3 and TRBJ2-1, with 9 bases lining up with TRBD1. J lost 7 bases, V lost 8 bases, and 6 bases had no gene match. This CDR3 is 13 amino acids long. Per the germline V gene, CDR1 is MNHEY and CDR2 is SVGEGT.